The sequence of this T cell receptor beta chain was determined in a study of cytomegalovirus exposure and HLA in healthy donors. Overall study results and limits: Diagnosis of cytomegalovirus status made by the classifier reportedly showed high specificity and sensitivity. Altogether, 150 to 200 TCR beta chains were recorded as cytomegalovirus-associated.

Vbeta (60) and Jbeta (13) primers were used in the PCR. TCRdb's copy holds only in-frame clones and misses some; the assay was immunoSEQ multiplex PCR. The data show roughly 200,000 clones, about 77% seen once. J gave up 5 bases and V 6 bases, and 10 bases lay outside the gene matches. This CDR3 region has 15 residues. Germline CDR1 KGHSH, CDR2 LQKENI. Healthy people donating bone marrow made up the donors. About this clone: What it recognizes is unknown.

The sequence derives from a man aged 55 to 70 in good health and CMV-seronegative. The sample taken for sequencing was PBMCs. The V and J genes are TRBV18 and TRBJ1-5; 7 bases match TRBD1. CDR3 loop: CASSLGQAIDQPQHF. The CDR3 DNA reads as TGTGCCAGCTCGCTTGGACAGGCTATCGATCAGCCCCAGCATTTT. Using reference TRBV18 and TRBJ1-5 for the parts outside the CDR3, the full variable domain is NAGVMQNPRHLVRRRGQEARLRCSPMKGHSHVYWYRQLPEEGLKFMVYLQKENIIDESGMPKERFSAEFPKEGPSILRIQQVVRGDSAAYFCASSLGQAIDQPQHFGDGTRLSIL.